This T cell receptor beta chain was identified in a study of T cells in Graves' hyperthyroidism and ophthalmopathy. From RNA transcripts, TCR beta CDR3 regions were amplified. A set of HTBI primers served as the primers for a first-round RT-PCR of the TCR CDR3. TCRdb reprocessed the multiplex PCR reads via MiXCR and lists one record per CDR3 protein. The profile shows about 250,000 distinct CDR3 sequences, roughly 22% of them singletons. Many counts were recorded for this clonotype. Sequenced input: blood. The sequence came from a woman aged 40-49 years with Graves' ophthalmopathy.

CDR3 region: CASSPTGKNTGELFF. CDR3 DNA sequence: TGTGCCAGCTCACCGACGGGGAAGAACACCGGGGAGCTGTTTTTT. This chain connects TRBV18 to TRBJ2-2; tentatively, D is TRBD2 (5 bases). Trimming cost V 3 bases and J 1 base, with 9 bases left between them. Germline-derived CDR1 and CDR2 are KGHSH and LQKENI. This CDR3 has 15 amino acids. Looking up the rest from reference TRBV18 and TRBJ2-2 gives the full variable domain: NAGVMQNPRHLVRRRGQEARLRCSPMKGHSHVYWYRQLPEEGLKFMVYLQKENIIDESGMPKERFSAEFPKEGPSILRIQQVVRGDSAAYFCASSPTGKNTGELFFGEGSRLTVL.